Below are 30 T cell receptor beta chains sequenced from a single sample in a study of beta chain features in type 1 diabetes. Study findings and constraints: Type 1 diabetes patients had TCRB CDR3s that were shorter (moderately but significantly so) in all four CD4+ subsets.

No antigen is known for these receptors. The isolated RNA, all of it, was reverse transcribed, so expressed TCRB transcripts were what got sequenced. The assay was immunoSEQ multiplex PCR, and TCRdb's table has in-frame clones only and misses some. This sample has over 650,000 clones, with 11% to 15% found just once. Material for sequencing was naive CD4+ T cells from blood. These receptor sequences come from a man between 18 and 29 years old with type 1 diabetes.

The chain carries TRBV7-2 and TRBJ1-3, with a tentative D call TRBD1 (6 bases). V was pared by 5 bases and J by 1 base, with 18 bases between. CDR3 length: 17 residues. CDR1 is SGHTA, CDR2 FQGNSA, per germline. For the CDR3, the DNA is TGTGCCAGCAGCCCCCATTCACCGGGGGCATCTGGAAACACCATATATTTT. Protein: CASSPHSPGASGNTIYF.

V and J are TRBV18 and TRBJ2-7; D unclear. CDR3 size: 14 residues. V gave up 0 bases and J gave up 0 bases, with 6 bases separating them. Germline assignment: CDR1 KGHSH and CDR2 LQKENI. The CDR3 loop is CASSPPIHSYEQYF. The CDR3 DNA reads TGTGCCAGCTCACCACCAATTCACTCCTACGAGCAGTACTTC.

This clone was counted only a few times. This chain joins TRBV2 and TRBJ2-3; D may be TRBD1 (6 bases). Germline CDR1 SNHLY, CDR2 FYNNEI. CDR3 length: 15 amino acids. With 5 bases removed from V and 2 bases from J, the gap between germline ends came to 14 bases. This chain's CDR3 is CASSNTGHLTDTQYF. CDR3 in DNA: TGTGCCAGCAGTAATACGGGACACCTCACAGATACGCAGTATTTT.

The CDR3: CASSLPVTDTQYF. The CDR3, as DNA: TGTGCCAGCTCATTGCCGGTCACAGATACGCAGTATTTT. The chain has TRBV18 and TRBJ2-3, with D unresolved. Germline-derived CDR1 and CDR2 are KGHSH and LQKENI. The V end lost 5 bases, the J end lost 2 bases, and 8 bases lay between the germline ends. CDR3 length equals 13 residues.

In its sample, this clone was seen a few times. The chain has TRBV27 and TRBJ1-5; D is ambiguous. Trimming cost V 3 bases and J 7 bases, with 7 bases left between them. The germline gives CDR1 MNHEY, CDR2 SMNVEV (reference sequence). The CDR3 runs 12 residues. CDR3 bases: TGTGCCAGCAGTTTCTTAGTCCAGCCCCAGCATTTT. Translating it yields CASSFLVQPQHF.

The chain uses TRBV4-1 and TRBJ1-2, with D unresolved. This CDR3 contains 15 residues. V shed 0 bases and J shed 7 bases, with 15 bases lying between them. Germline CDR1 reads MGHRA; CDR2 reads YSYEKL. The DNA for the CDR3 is TGCGCCAGCAGCCAAGATCAAAGGCGTCGAGGTGGCTACACCTTC. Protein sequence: CASSQDQRRRGGYTF.

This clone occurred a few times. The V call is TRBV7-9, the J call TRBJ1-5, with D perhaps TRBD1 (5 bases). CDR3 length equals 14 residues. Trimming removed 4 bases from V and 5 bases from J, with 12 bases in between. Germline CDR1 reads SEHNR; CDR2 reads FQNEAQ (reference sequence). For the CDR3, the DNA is TGTGCCAGCAGCTCCCGGGACGGATATCAGCCCCAGCATTTT. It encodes CASSSRDGYQPQHF.

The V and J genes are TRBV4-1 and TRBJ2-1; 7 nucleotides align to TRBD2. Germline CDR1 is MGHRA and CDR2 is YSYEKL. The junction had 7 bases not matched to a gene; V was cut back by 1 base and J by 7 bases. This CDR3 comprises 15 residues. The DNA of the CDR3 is TGCGCCAGCAGCCAAGCGGACGGGGGGTGGAATGAGCAGTTCTTC. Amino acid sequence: CASSQADGGWNEQFF.

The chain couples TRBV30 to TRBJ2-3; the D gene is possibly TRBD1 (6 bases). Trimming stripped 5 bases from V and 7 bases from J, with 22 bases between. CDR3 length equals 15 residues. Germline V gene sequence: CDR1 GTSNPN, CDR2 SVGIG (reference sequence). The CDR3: CAWSYRVRVGNTQYF. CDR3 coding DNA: TGTGCCTGGTCCTACAGGGTTCGTGTCGGAAATACGCAGTATTTT.

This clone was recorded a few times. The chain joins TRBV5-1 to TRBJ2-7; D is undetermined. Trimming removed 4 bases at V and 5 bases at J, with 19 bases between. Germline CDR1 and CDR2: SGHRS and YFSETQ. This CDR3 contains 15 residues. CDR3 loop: CASSGYLDGLHEQYF. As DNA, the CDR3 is TGCGCCAGCAGCGGATATTTGGACGGGCTACACGAGCAGTACTTC.

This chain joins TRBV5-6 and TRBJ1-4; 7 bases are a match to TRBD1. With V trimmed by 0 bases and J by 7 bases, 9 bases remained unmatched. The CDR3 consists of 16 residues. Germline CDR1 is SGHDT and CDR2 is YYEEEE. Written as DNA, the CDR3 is TGTGCCAGCAGCTTGGTCGGACAGGCTGGAGGTGAAAAACTGTTTTTT. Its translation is CASSLVGQAGGEKLFF. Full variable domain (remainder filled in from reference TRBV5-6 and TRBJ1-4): DAGVTQSPTHLIKTRGQQVTLRCSPKSGHDTVSWYQQALGQGPQFIFQYYEEEERQRGNFPDRFSGHQFPNYSSELNVNALLLGDSALYLCASSLVGQAGGEKLFFGSGTQLSVL.

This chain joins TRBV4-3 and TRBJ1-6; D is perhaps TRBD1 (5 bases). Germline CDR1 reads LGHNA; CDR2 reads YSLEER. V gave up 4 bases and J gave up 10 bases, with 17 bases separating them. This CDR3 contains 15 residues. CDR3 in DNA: TGCGCCAGCAGCCCAACGGGACTTTTGGGATCACCCCTCCACTTT. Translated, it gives CASSPTGLLGSPLHF.

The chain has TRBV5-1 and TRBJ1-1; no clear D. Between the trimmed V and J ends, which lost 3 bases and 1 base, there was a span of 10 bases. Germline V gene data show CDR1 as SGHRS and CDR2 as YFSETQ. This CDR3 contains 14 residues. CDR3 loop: CASSSLAGNTEAFF. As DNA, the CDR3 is TGCGCCAGCAGCTCTCTGGCAGGGAACACTGAAGCTTTCTTT.

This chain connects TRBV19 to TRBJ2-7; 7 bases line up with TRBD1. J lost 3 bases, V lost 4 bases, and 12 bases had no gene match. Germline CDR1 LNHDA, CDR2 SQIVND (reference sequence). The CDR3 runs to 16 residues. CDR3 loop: CASSREPGQRDYEQYF. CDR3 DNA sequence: TGTGCCAGTAGTAGGGAACCGGGACAGCGCGACTACGAGCAGTACTTC.

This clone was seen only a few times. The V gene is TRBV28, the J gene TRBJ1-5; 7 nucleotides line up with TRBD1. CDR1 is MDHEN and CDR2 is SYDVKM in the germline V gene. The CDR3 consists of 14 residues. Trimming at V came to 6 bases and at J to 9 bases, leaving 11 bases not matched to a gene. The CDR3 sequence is CASSQGTAQRPQHF. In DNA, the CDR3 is TGTGCCAGCAGCCAAGGGACAGCGCAGCGGCCCCAGCATTTT.

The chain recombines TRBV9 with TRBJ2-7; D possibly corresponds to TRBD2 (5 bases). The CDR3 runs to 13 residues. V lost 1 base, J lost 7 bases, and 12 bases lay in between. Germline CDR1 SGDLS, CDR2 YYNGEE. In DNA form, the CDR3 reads TGTGCCAGCAGCGTACAGGCAGAGGGTGAGCAGTACTTC. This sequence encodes CASSVQAEGEQYF.

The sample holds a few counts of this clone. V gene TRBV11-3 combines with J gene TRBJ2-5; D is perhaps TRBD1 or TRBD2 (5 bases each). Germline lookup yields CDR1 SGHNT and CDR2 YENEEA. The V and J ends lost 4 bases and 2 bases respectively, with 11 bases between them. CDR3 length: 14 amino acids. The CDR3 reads CASSSGPSQETQYF. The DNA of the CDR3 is TGTGCCAGCAGCTCGGGACCTTCGCAAGAGACCCAGTACTTC.

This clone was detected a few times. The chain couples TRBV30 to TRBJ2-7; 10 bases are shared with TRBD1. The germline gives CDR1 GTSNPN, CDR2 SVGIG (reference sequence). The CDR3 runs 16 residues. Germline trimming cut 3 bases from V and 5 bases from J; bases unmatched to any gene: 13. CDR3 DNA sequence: TGTGCCTGGAGGGGGACAGGGGCCGAAAGATGGGACGAGCAGTACTTC. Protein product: CAWRGTGAERWDEQYF.

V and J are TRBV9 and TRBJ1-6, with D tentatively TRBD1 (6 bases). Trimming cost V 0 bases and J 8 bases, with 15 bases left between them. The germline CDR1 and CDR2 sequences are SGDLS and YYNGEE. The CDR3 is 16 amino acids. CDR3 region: CASSVGTGPTDSPLHF. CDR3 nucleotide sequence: TGTGCCAGCAGCGTAGGTACAGGGCCGACGGATTCACCCCTCCACTTT.

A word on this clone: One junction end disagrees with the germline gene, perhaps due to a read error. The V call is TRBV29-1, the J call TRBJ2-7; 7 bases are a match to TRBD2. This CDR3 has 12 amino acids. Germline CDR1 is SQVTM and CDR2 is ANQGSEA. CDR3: CSVEDWGGPRTF. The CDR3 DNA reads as TGCAGCGTTGAAGATTGGGGGGGACCTCGAACCTTC.

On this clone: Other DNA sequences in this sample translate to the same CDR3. The CDR3 coding sequence is TGTGCCTGGAGCGGCCCCTACGAGCAGTACTTC. Its protein is CAWSGPYEQYF. The chain links TRBV30 to TRBJ2-7; D unclear. CDR3 length equals 11 residues. V was clipped by 3 bases and J by 2 bases, with 5 bases between them. CDR1 and CDR2 (germline): GTSNPN, SVGIG (reference sequence).

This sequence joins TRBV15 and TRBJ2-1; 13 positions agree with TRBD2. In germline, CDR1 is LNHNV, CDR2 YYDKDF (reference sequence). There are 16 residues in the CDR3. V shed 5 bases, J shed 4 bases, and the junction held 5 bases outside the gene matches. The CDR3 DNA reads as TGTGCCACCAGCGTGGGACTAGCGGGGCGTTACAATGAGCAGTTCTTC. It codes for CATSVGLAGRYNEQFF.

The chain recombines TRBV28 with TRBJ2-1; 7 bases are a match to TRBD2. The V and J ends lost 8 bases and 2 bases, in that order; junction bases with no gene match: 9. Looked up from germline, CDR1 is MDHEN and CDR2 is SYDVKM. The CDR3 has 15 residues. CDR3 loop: CASLTPSGPYNEQFF. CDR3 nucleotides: TGTGCCAGCCTTACCCCTAGCGGACCCTACAATGAGCAGTTCTTC. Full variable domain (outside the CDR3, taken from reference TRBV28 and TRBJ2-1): DVKVTQSSRYLVKRTGEKVFLECVQDMDHENMFWYRQDPGLGLRLIYFSYDVKMKEKGDIPEGYSVSREKKERFSLILESASTNQTSMYLCASLTPSGPYNEQFFGPGTRLTVL.

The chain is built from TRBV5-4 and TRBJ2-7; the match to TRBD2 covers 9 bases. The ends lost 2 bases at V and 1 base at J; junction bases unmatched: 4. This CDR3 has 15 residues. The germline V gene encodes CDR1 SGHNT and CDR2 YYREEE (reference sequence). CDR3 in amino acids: CASSFPAGGSYEQYF. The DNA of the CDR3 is TGTGCCAGCAGCTTTCCAGCGGGAGGATCCTACGAGCAGTACTTC.

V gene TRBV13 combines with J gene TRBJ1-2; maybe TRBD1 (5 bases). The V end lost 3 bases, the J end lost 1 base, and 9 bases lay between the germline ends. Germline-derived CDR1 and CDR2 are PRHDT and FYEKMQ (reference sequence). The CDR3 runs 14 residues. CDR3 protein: CASSFSQVNYGYTF. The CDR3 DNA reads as TGTGCCAGCAGCTTCTCACAGGTTAACTATGGCTACACCTTC.

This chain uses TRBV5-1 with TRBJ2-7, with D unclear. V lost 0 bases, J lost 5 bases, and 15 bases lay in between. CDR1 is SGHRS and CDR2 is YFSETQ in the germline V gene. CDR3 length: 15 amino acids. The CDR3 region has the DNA TGCGCCAGCAGCTTGGGGTCCGCCTCTGGGAACGAGCAGTACTTC. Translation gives CASSLGSASGNEQYF.

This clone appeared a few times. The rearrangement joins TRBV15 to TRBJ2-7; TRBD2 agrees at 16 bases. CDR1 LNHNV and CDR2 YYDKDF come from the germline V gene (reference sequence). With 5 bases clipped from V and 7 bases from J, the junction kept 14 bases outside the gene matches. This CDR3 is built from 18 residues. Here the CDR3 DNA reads TGTGCCACCAGCCTATCGATGGGACTAGCGGGAGGGCCCCGGGAGCAGTACTTC. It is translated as CATSLSMGLAGGPREQYF.

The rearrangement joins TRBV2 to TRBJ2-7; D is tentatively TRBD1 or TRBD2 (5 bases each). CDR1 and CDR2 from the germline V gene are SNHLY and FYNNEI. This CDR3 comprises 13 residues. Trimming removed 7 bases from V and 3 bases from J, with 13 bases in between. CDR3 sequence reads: CASNGGAFYEQYF. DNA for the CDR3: TGTGCCAGCAATGGGGGAGCGTTCTACGAGCAGTACTTC.

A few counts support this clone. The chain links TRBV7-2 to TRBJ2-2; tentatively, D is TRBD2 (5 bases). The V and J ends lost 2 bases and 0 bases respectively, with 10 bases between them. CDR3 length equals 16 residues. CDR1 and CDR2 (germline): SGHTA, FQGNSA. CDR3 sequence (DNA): TGTGCCAGCAGCTTAATGGAAGCGGCGAACACCGGGGAGCTGTTTTTT. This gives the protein CASSLMEAANTGELFF.

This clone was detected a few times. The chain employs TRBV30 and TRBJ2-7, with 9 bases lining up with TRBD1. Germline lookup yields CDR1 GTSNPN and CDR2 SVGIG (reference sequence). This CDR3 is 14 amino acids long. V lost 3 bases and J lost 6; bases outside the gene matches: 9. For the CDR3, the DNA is TGTGCCTGGAGGATCGGGACAGGGTCTTCCGAGCAGTACTTC. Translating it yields CAWRIGTGSSEQYF.